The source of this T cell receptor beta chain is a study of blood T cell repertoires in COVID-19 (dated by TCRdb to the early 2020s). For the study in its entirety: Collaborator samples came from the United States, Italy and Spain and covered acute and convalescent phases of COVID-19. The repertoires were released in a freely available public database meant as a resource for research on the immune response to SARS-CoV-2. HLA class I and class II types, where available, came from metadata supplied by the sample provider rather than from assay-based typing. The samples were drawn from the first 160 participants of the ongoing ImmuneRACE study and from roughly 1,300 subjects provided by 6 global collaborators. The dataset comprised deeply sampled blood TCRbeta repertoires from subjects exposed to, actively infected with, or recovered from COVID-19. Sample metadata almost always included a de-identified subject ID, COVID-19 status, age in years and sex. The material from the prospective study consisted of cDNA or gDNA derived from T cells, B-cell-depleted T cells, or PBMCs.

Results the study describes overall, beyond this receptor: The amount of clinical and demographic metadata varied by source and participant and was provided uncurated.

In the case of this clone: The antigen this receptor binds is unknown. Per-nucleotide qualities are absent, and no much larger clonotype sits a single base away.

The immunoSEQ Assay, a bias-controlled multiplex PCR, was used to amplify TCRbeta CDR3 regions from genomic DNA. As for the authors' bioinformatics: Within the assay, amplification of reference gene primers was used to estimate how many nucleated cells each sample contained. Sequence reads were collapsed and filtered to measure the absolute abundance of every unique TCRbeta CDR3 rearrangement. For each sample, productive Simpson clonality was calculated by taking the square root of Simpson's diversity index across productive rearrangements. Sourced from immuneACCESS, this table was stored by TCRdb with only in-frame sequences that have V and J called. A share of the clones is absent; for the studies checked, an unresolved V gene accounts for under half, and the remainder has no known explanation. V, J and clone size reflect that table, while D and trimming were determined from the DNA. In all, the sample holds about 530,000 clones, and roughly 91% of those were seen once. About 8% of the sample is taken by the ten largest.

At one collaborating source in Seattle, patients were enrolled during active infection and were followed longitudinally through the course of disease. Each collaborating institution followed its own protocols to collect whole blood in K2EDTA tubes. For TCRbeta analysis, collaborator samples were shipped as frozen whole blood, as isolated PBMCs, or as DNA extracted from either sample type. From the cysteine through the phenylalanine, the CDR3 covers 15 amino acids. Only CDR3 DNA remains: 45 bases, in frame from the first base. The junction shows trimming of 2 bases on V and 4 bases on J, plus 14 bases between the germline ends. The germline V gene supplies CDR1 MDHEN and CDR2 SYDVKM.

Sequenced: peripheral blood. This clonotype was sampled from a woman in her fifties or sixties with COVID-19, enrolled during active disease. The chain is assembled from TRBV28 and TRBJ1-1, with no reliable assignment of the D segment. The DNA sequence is TGTGCCAGCAGTTTACAACCTTACGGAGGCACTGAAGCTTTCTTT. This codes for CASSLQPYGGTEAFF.